A single sample gave rise to the 21 T cell receptor beta chains below, sequenced in a study of T cell responses to AZD1222 COVID-19 vaccine. Some clones are missing from TCRdb's copy, which holds only in-frame ones; the method was immunoSEQ multiplex PCR. The data contain fewer than 50,000 clones, about nine tenths of them singletons. This material consisted of peripheral blood, taken 28 days after the second AZD1222 dose. The receptors come from an adult who received the AZD1222 COVID-19 vaccine.

The chain employs TRBV24-1 and TRBJ2-3; a possible D gene is TRBD2 (5 bases). The ends were cut back, 3 bases at V and 5 bases at J, with 5 bases in the middle. Looked up from germline, CDR1 is KGHDR and CDR2 is SFDVKD. The CDR3 length is 12 residues. The chain's CDR3 is CATSDRGDTQYF. CDR3 nucleotides: TGTGCCACCAGTGATCGGGGAGATACGCAGTATTTT.

The chain links TRBV9 to TRBJ2-5, with 11 nucleotides matching TRBD1. Unmatched junction bases numbered 4, after V lost 3 bases and J lost 3 bases. Germline V gene sequence: CDR1 SGDLS, CDR2 YYNGEE. This CDR3 is 15 amino acids long. The CDR3 nucleotides read TGTGCCAGCAGCGGCCTGGGACAGGGGGAAGAGACCCAGTACTTC. It specifies CASSGLGQGEETQYF.

This chain connects TRBV30 to TRBJ1-1; possibly TRBD1 for D (6 bases). The ends were cut back, 0 bases at V and 4 bases at J, with 9 bases in the middle. This CDR3 spans 13 amino acids. Per the germline V gene, CDR1 is GTSNPN and CDR2 is SVGIG (reference sequence). The chain's CDR3 is CAWSVGRGTEAFF. The CDR3 nucleotides are TGTGCCTGGAGTGTGGGCAGGGGCACTGAAGCTTTCTTT.

This chain connects TRBV12-3 or TRBV12-4 to TRBJ2-2; no clear D. V gave up 6 bases and J gave up 6 bases, with 11 bases separating them. The CDR3 is made up of 13 amino acids. CDR3 in amino acids: CASRGLFSGELFF. DNA for the CDR3: TGTGCCAGCAGGGGTCTGTTTTCCGGGGAGCTGTTTTTT.

This rearrangement joins TRBV6-5 to TRBJ2-7, with D possibly matching TRBD2 (5 bases). This CDR3 region has 14 residues. The V gene lost 7 bases and the J gene lost 3 bases, with 16 bases spanning the gap. Germline lookup yields CDR1 MNHEY and CDR2 SVGAGI. The DNA of the CDR3 is TGTGCCAGCATGCGGGCTTCACGATACTACGAGCAGTACTTC. This translates into CASMRASRYYEQYF.

The chain recombines TRBV5-1 with TRBJ1-1; 8 positions match TRBD1. The germline V gene encodes CDR1 SGHRS and CDR2 YFSETQ. CDR3 size: 13 residues. V was pared by 3 bases and J by 4 bases, with 2 bases of the junction left unmatched. CDR3 in amino acids: CASSSGGITEAFF. Here the CDR3 DNA reads TGCGCCAGCAGCTCAGGGGGCATCACTGAAGCTTTCTTT.

This chain joins TRBV7-7 and TRBJ1-5; weak D call: TRBD1 (5 bases). The CDR3 is 17 residues long. Between the trimmed V and J ends, which lost 6 bases and 0 bases, there was a span of 18 bases. The V gene's germline CDR1 is SSHAT and CDR2 FNYEAQ (reference sequence). The CDR3 coding sequence is TGTGCCAGCAGGGATCCCGGGGGAGGGGATAGCAATCAGCCCCAGCATTTT. It encodes CASRDPGGGDSNQPQHF.

The chain has TRBV5-8 and TRBJ2-5; 11 bases line up with TRBD2. Germline V CDR1 and CDR2: SGHTS, YDEGEE. The CDR3 is made up of 16 amino acids. V trimming: 4 bases; J trimming: 2 bases; junction bases outside the gene matches: 7. The DNA for the CDR3 is TGTGCCAGCAGCCCCACTAGCGGGGGCCTTCAAGAGACCCAGTACTTC. It specifies CASSPTSGGLQETQYF.

The chain employs TRBV11-2 and TRBJ1-2; D is ambiguous. Trimming took off 4 bases at V and 6 bases at J, with 15 bases between the two ends. Germline CDR1 is SGHAT and CDR2 is FQNNGV. The CDR3 runs to 14 residues. The CDR3 bases are TGTGCCAGCAGCTCAACACAGCGGCCTAATGGCTACACCTTC. Amino acid sequence: CASSSTQRPNGYTF.

The CDR3 DNA reads TGTGCCAGCTCACTTAAAGGGGGTCGGATCGAGCAGTATTTT. It specifies CASSLKGGRIEQYF. This chain links TRBV18 with TRBJ2-3; D perhaps matches TRBD1 (6 bases). V dropped 4 bases and J dropped 11 bases, with 19 bases sitting between them. From germline, CDR1 is KGHSH and CDR2 LQKENI. The CDR3 has 14 residues.

The chain carries TRBV7-9 and TRBJ1-3; D uncertain. The CDR3 covers 16 residues. From germline, CDR1 is SEHNR and CDR2 FQNEAQ (reference sequence). Trimming left V 1 base short and J 0 bases short, with 10 bases between. As DNA, the CDR3 is TGTGCCAGCAGCTTAGGGGCGCCGAGCTCTGGAAACACCATATATTTT. This sequence encodes CASSLGAPSSGNTIYF.

The J gene is TRBJ2-3, the V gene TRBV10-1, with TRBD2 matching 10 bases. The CDR3 consists of 22 residues. V lost 3 bases and J lost 1; bases outside the gene matches: 22. Germline V gene lookup returns CDR1 WNHNN and CDR2 SYGVQD (reference sequence). The chain's CDR3 is CASSDRSDRGRVAGGRTDTQYF. The DNA of the CDR3 is TGCGCCAGCAGTGATCGGTCTGACAGAGGAAGGGTAGCGGGGGGTCGCACAGATACGCAGTATTTT.

The rearrangement uses TRBV11-3 and TRBJ1-1; 10 nucleotides match TRBD1. The junction had 12 bases not matched to a gene; V was cut back by 3 bases and J by 5 bases. This CDR3 contains 17 residues. Per the germline V gene, CDR1 is SGHNT and CDR2 is YENEEA. CDR3 protein: CASSLSSGTGVSTEAFF. The CDR3, as DNA: TGTGCCAGCAGCTTGTCATCCGGGACAGGGGTATCGACTGAAGCTTTCTTT.

This clone occurred once. The CDR3 here is CASSSTPNLAGVKDTQYF. Written as DNA, the CDR3 is TGCGCCAGCAGCTCCACTCCGAATCTAGCGGGGGTTAAAGATACGCAGTATTTT. The chain combines TRBV5-1 with TRBJ2-3; TRBD2 matches at 10 bases. With 3 bases clipped from V and 5 bases from J, the junction kept 15 bases outside the gene matches. The CDR3 consists of 18 residues. The germline CDR1 and CDR2 sequences are SGHRS and YFSETQ.

The chain carries TRBV7-9 and TRBJ1-1; possibly TRBD1 for D (6 bases). V lost 4 bases and J lost 11, with 20 bases in between. This CDR3 region has 14 residues. From germline, CDR1 is SEHNR and CDR2 FQNEAQ (reference sequence). The CDR3 coding sequence is TGTGCCAGCAGCTCCCGACAGGTCGGGATGGGGGCTTTCTTT. Translated: CASSSRQVGMGAFF.

V usage is TRBV10-3 and J usage is TRBJ2-5; 16 bases agree with TRBD2. The germline CDR1 and CDR2 sequences are ENHRY and SYGVKD. The CDR3 runs to 16 residues. The ends lost 8 bases at V and 3 bases at J; junction bases unmatched: 6. The CDR3 is CAIAQGLAGGEETQYF. As DNA, the CDR3 is TGTGCCATCGCTCAGGGACTAGCGGGGGGGGAAGAGACCCAGTACTTC.

The CDR3 sequence is CASSPDTDTQYF. CDR3 DNA: TGTGCCAGCAGCCCCGACACAGATACGCAGTATTTT. The chain links TRBV9 to TRBJ2-3; D is uncertain. Trimming shortened V by 4 bases and J by 2 bases, and 5 bases separated the two germline ends. The CDR3 totals 12 residues. The germline V gene encodes CDR1 SGDLS and CDR2 YYNGEE.

The chain links TRBV6-5 to TRBJ1-2; D is undetermined. V was shortened by 2 bases and J by 2 bases, with 15 bases between the two germline ends. CDR1 and CDR2 from the germline V gene are MNHEY and SVGAGI. This CDR3 has 16 residues. CDR3 DNA: TGTGCCAGCAGTTACGTTCGGGCCCCAAGGAACTATGGCTACACCTTC. Translated: CASSYVRAPRNYGYTF.

The chain employs TRBV12-3 or TRBV12-4 and TRBJ2-7; D may correspond to TRBD1 or TRBD2 (5 bases each). Trimming left V 5 bases short and J 3 bases short, with 11 bases between. The CDR3 is 13 residues long. CDR3 residues: CASSTRDRYEQYF. CDR3 sequence (DNA): TGTGCCAGCAGTACGAGGGACCGCTACGAGCAGTACTTC.

The V and J genes are TRBV11-3 and TRBJ2-7, with D hard to call. Germline-derived CDR1 and CDR2 are SGHNT and YENEEA. V lost 5 bases and J lost 2, with 10 bases in between. CDR3 size: 13 residues. Here the CDR3 reads CASSRLGTYEQYF. For the CDR3, the DNA is TGTGCCAGCAGCCGCCTTGGGACCTACGAGCAGTACTTC.

The rearrangement links TRBV7-8 to TRBJ2-7, with TRBD2 as a possible D gene (6 bases). The V and J ends lost 0 bases and 7 bases respectively, with 19 bases between them. The CDR3 is 16 amino acids. Germline V gene lookup returns CDR1 SGHVS and CDR2 FQNEAQ. The CDR3 reads CASSLAGTARREEQYF. The CDR3 nucleotides are TGTGCCAGCAGCTTAGCCGGGACGGCCAGGAGGGAAGAGCAGTACTTC.